These 28 T cell receptor beta chains came from one sample sequenced in a study of blood T cells in healthy people across ages. A second PCR, run for roughly 7 to 12 cycles, used a sample-barcoded 5' primer plus a J-beta primer mix. MiXCR was run by TCRdb on the 5' RACE reads, yielding one entry per CDR3 protein. The data hold roughly 900,000 distinct CDR3 sequences, with roughly 48% observed a single time. The sequenced sample was blood. Receptors originate from a man aged 25-40 years in good health.

This chain uses TRBV19 with TRBJ2-7; weak D call: TRBD1 (7 bases). V lost 6 bases and J 5 bases, leaving 17 bases between the germline ends. CDR1 LNHDA and CDR2 SQIVND come from the germline V gene (reference sequence). The CDR3 spans 14 residues. The CDR3 region is CASRPQGGYDEQYF. In nucleotides, the CDR3 is TGTGCCAGTAGGCCGCAGGGGGGCTACGACGAGCAGTACTTC.

The chain has TRBV27 and TRBJ2-5, with 9 nucleotides matching TRBD2. With 5 bases clipped from V and 5 bases from J, the junction kept 3 bases outside the gene matches. Germline CDR1 and CDR2: MNHEY and SMNVEV (reference sequence). The CDR3 has 13 amino acids. The CDR3 nucleotides are TGTGCCAGCAGTCGGACTAGCGTTGAGACCCAGTACTTC. Protein sequence: CASSRTSVETQYF.

Notes on this clonotype: The junction differs from germline at one of its ends, possibly a read error. CDR3 amino acids: CASSVDSGSSNPPLHF. The CDR3 nucleotides read TGTGCCAGCAGCGTAGATTCGGGCAGTAGTAATCCACCCCTCCACTTT. The chain couples TRBV9 to TRBJ1-6; D uncertain. The CDR3 contains 16 residues. The germline V gene has CDR1 SGDLS and CDR2 YYNGEE.

V usage is TRBV4-2 and J usage is TRBJ1-1, with a possible D match to TRBD1 (6 bases). This CDR3 is built from 15 residues. V shed 7 bases and J shed 11 bases, with 26 bases lying between them. Germline V gene data show CDR1 as LGHNA and CDR2 as YNFKEQ. The CDR3 sequence: CASTPTGRMAQGAFF. The CDR3 nucleotides are TGTGCCAGCACCCCGACGGGCCGCATGGCCCAGGGGGCTTTCTTT.

This clonotype was found a few times. The chain links TRBV7-8 to TRBJ2-2; 10 positions match TRBD2. From germline, CDR1 is SGHVS and CDR2 FQNEAQ. The CDR3 totals 16 residues. V trimming: 5 bases; J trimming: 1 base; junction bases outside the gene matches: 4. CDR3 DNA: TGTGCCAGCAGCCCCAGGACTAGCGGGAACACCGGGGAGCTGTTTTTT. Protein: CASSPRTSGNTGELFF.

The chain recombines TRBV9 with TRBJ1-1; D unresolved. The CDR3 consists of 15 residues. CDR1 is SGDLS, CDR2 YYNGEE, per germline. Trimming left V 0 bases short and J 0 bases short, with 9 bases between. CDR3 sequence: CASSVDGELNTEAFF. In DNA, the CDR3 is TGTGCCAGCAGCGTAGATGGCGAATTGAACACTGAAGCTTTCTTT.

The chain employs TRBV6-4 and TRBJ2-4; the match to TRBD1 covers 7 bases. This CDR3 comprises 16 residues. Trimming at V came to 1 base and at J to 2 bases, leaving 5 bases not matched to a gene. CDR1 MRHNA and CDR2 SNTAGT come from the germline V gene. The chain's CDR3 is CASSDWNRGPKNIQYF. The CDR3 nucleotides are TGTGCCAGCAGTGACTGGAACAGGGGTCCCAAAAACATTCAGTACTTC.

This clonotype has only a few counts. The rearrangement joins TRBV7-2 to TRBJ2-3; 11 bases line up with TRBD2. CDR3 size: 16 residues. The germline V gene has CDR1 SGHTA and CDR2 FQGNSA. V shed 3 bases, J shed 1 base, and the junction held 3 bases outside the gene matches. CDR3: CASSFSLAGGTDTQYF. The CDR3 region has the DNA TGTGCCAGCAGCTTCTCACTAGCGGGGGGCACAGATACGCAGTATTTT. The complete variable domain, with remaining parts taken from reference TRBV7-2 and TRBJ2-3, reads GAGVSQSPSNKVTEKGKDVELRCDPISGHTALYWYRQSLGQGLEFLIYFQGNSAPDKSGLPSDRFSAERTGGSVSTLTIQRTQQEDSAVYLCASSFSLAGGTDTQYFGPGTRLTVL.

The sample holds many counts of this clonotype. The J gene is TRBJ1-5, the V gene TRBV7-2; D is unresolved. Germline V gene lookup returns CDR1 SGHTA and CDR2 FQGNSA. V was shortened by 5 bases and J by 2 bases, with 7 bases between the two germline ends. CDR3 length: 13 residues. The CDR3 sequence is CASSPWGNQPQHF. The CDR3 DNA is TGTGCCAGCAGCCCGTGGGGCAATCAGCCCCAGCATTTT.

The chain employs TRBV27 and TRBJ1-5; a possible D gene is TRBD1 (6 bases). Trimming took 2 bases from V and 0 from J, leaving 11 bases between them. CDR3 length: 16 residues. Germline V gene sequence: CDR1 MNHEY, CDR2 SMNVEV (reference sequence). The CDR3 here is CASSLRTEYSNQPQHF. CDR3 DNA: TGTGCCAGCAGTTTAAGGACAGAGTATAGCAATCAGCCCCAGCATTTT.

The chain employs TRBV9 and TRBJ1-1; D is uncertain. The V gene lost 7 bases and the J gene lost 1 base, with 17 bases spanning the gap. The CDR3 is made up of 15 amino acids. In germline, CDR1 is SGDLS, CDR2 YYNGEE. The DNA of the CDR3 is TGTGCCAGCGACCCAATTAGTCTAGGGAACACTGAAGCTTTCTTT. Protein sequence: CASDPISLGNTEAFF.

The chain is built from TRBV10-3 and TRBJ2-5; TRBD1 agrees at 10 bases. V shed 2 bases, J shed 5 bases, and the junction held 8 bases outside the gene matches. This CDR3 region has 16 residues. Germline V gene sequence: CDR1 ENHRY, CDR2 SYGVKD. The CDR3 sequence: CAISETGQGDVETQYF. DNA of the CDR3: TGTGCCATCAGTGAGACCGGACAGGGGGATGTGGAGACCCAGTACTTC.

V usage is TRBV28 and J usage is TRBJ2-7; the D is unclear. V gave up 6 bases and J gave up 2 bases, with 14 bases separating them. The CDR3 has 14 residues. The V gene's germline CDR1 is MDHEN and CDR2 SYDVKM. This CDR3 reads CASRRPSSPYEQYF. The CDR3 DNA reads TGTGCCAGCAGACGTCCAAGCTCTCCCTACGAGCAGTACTTC.

V usage is TRBV15 and J usage is TRBJ1-2; 7 bases are a match to TRBD1. V gave up 0 bases and J gave up 6 bases; unmatched junction bases: 7. The CDR3 extends over 15 amino acids. Germline V gene lookup returns CDR1 LNHNV and CDR2 YYDKDF (reference sequence). The CDR3 DNA reads TGTGCCACCAGCAGAGAGGAGGGGGCCTACGATGGCTACACCTTC. This encodes CATSREEGAYDGYTF. Full variable domain (rest looked up from reference TRBV15 and TRBJ1-2): DAMVIQNPRYQVTQFGKPVTLSCSQTLNHNVMYWYQQKSSQAPKLLFHYYDKDFNNEADTPDNFQSRRPNTSFCFLDIRSPGLGDTAMYLCATSREEGAYDGYTFGSGTRLTVV.

This clonotype was recorded many times. The chain is built from TRBV29-1 and TRBJ2-7; 9 bases match TRBD1. Germline values: CDR1 SQVTM, CDR2 ANQGSEA. With V trimmed by 4 bases and J by 5 bases, 6 bases remained unmatched. This CDR3 has 13 residues. The CDR3 loop reads CSVVGQGLNEQYF. In nucleotides, the CDR3 is TGCAGCGTTGTTGGACAGGGGTTGAACGAGCAGTACTTC.

This clonotype was picked up one time. This chain uses TRBV7-9 with TRBJ1-2; no definite D call. The CDR3 runs 13 residues. The germline V gene has CDR1 SEHNR and CDR2 FQNEAQ (reference sequence). V lost 5 bases, J lost 8 bases, and 15 bases lay in between. Here the CDR3 DNA reads TGTGCCAGCAGCCCCTCCGGGCACGGCGGCTACACCTTC. This encodes CASSPSGHGGYTF. The variable domain in full, completed from reference TRBV7-9 and TRBJ1-2, reads DTGVSQNPRHKITKRGQNVTFRCDPISEHNRLYWYRQTLGQGPEFLTYFQNEAQLEKSRLLSDRFSAERPKGSFSTLEIQRTEQGDSAMYLCASSPSGHGGYTFGSGTRLTVV.

This chain links TRBV29-1 with TRBJ2-5, with 10 bases lining up with TRBD1. Near its end, the DNA agrees better with TRBJ2-7, so the J call may be wrong. Germline V gives CDR1 SQVTM, CDR2 ANQGSEA. The CDR3 sequence is 14 residues long. The CDR3, as DNA: TGCAGCGTGGCCTTGCGACAGGGGGCCGACGAGCAGTACTTC. Amino acid sequence: CSVALRQGADEQYF.

This clonotype was observed at least ten times. The chain employs TRBV3-1 and TRBJ2-5; D not resolved. The germline V gene has CDR1 LGHDT and CDR2 YNNKEL (reference sequence). CDR3 size: 13 residues. V lost 1 base and J lost 4, with 7 bases in between. The CDR3 protein is CASSQGPSETQYF. DNA for the CDR3: TGTGCCAGCAGCCAAGGACCCTCAGAGACCCAGTACTTC.

This clonotype was picked up a small number of times. The chain recombines TRBV28 with TRBJ2-1; D uncertain. Trimming removed 2 bases at V and 9 bases at J, with 2 bases between. CDR3 length: 10 residues. Germline CDR1 MDHEN, CDR2 SYDVKM. The CDR3 DNA reads as TGTGCCAGCAGTTTACGTGAGCAGTTCTTC. Its translation: CASSLREQFF.

The chain is built from TRBV7-9 and TRBJ2-1, with D possibly matching TRBD2 (6 bases). Looked up from germline, CDR1 is SEHNR and CDR2 is FQNEAQ (reference sequence). Deletions cut 4 bases from V and 10 bases from J, with 14 bases between. The CDR3 runs 13 residues. The CDR3 sequence: CASSSWSGREQFF. The DNA for the CDR3 is TGTGCCAGCAGCTCATGGAGCGGGCGAGAGCAGTTCTTC.

This clonotype appeared many times. The J gene is TRBJ2-3, the V gene TRBV7-3, with 8 bases fitting TRBD2. Germline V CDR1 and CDR2: SGHTA, FQGTGA. The CDR3 covers 16 residues. The J segment lost 0 bases and the V segment lost 6 bases, leaving 8 bases of the junction unmatched. CDR3 nucleotides: TGTGCCAGCAGTCTGGGAGCGGGGGCTAGCACAGATACGCAGTATTTT. This sequence encodes CASSLGAGASTDTQYF.

This clonotype was seen only once. This chain connects TRBV28 to TRBJ2-4; D uncertain. The DNA end favors TRBJ2-7, so the J call may be wrong. Germline loops: CDR1 MDHEN, CDR2 SYDVKM. The CDR3 length is 14 residues. The CDR3 nucleotides read TGTGCCAGCAGTGTTCGTCAGAGTAAATACGAGCAGTACTTC. Protein: CASSVRQSKYEQYF.

This chain joins TRBV7-9 and TRBJ2-3, with D tentatively TRBD2 (5 bases). The CDR3 covers 14 residues. Trimming cost V 0 bases and J 6 bases, with 10 bases left between them. The V gene's germline CDR1 is SEHNR and CDR2 FQNEAQ (reference sequence). CDR3 region: CASSLASGWDTQYF. The CDR3 coding sequence is TGTGCCAGCAGCTTAGCCTCGGGATGGGATACGCAGTATTTT.

In this sample, this clonotype turned up many times. V and J are TRBV12-3 or TRBV12-4 and TRBJ2-1; 13 bases are shared with TRBD2. J gave up 7 bases and V 5 bases, and 5 bases lay outside the gene matches. The CDR3 spans 15 residues. CDR3 nucleotide sequence: TGTGCCAGCAGTCTCGGACTAGCGGGGGAAAATGAGCAGTTCTTC. This encodes CASSLGLAGENEQFF.

This sequence joins TRBV7-2 and TRBJ2-4, with 11 bases matching TRBD2. The DNA end favors TRBJ2-5, so the J call may be wrong. In germline, CDR1 is SGHTA, CDR2 FQGNSA. This CDR3 has 16 amino acids. DNA of the CDR3: TGTGCCAGCAGCTTAACCCCTAGCGGGGGGATAGAGACCCAGTACTTC. The encoded protein is CASSLTPSGGIETQYF.

V is TRBV5-6 and J is TRBJ2-1, with TRBD2 matching 14 bases. J was trimmed by 9 bases and V by 4 bases; bases with no gene match: 9. Germline V gene lookup returns CDR1 SGHDT and CDR2 YYEEEE. The CDR3 contains 16 residues. The DNA for the CDR3 is TGTGCCAGCAGCCTGAGGACTAGCGGGGGGATAGGTGAGCAGTTCTTC. As protein: CASSLRTSGGIGEQFF.

The chain employs TRBV5-1 and TRBJ2-1; no firm D call. Germline CDR1 SGHRS, CDR2 YFSETQ. The CDR3 has 16 amino acids. Trimming took 0 bases from V and 3 from J, leaving 13 bases between them. The CDR3 sequence is CASSLVVSEFYNEQFF. The CDR3 DNA is TGCGCCAGCAGCTTGGTCGTGTCCGAATTCTACAATGAGCAGTTCTTC.

The chain carries TRBV29-1 and TRBJ2-4; D may be TRBD1 (6 bases). The DNA end is more similar to TRBJ2-7, so the J call may be wrong. The CDR3 extends over 13 amino acids. Looked up from germline, CDR1 is SQVTM and CDR2 is ANQGSEA. The CDR3 nucleotides read TGCAGCGTTGTGTCAGGGGATTTCTACGAGCAGTACTTC. It is translated as CSVVSGDFYEQYF.